A single sample is the source of the 2 T cell receptor beta chains below, sequenced in a study of blood T cell repertoires in COVID-19. Using immunoSEQ multiplex PCR, the repertoire was profiled, and TCRdb retains in-frame clones only, with some absent. Among under 85,000 clones listed, approximately 85% were seen once. Sequenced material: peripheral blood. These receptors all come from a man aged 80 or over with acute or convalescent COVID-19.

This clone occurred once. The chain uses TRBV7-7 and TRBJ1-5, with TRBD1 matching over 7 bases. V shed 2 bases, J shed 1 base, and the junction held 5 bases outside the gene matches. The V gene's germline CDR1 is SSHAT and CDR2 FNYEAQ (reference sequence). This CDR3 has 16 amino acids. The CDR3 here is CASSLRQGRSNQPQHF. The DNA of the CDR3 is TGTGCCAGCAGCTTAAGACAGGGACGGAGCAATCAGCCCCAGCATTTT.

The rearrangement joins TRBV19 to TRBJ1-1, with a weak D call TRBD1 (6 bases). The CDR3 contains 13 residues. Between the trimmed V and J ends, which lost 10 bases and 4 bases, there was a span of 16 bases. Looked up from germline, CDR1 is LNHDA and CDR2 is SQIVND (reference sequence). CDR3 sequence (DNA): TGTGCCACCGAGGGGGGGGCCGGCACTGAAGCTTTCTTT. This gives the protein CATEGGAGTEAFF.